This T cell receptor (beta chain) was found in a study of cytomegalovirus exposure and HLA in healthy donors. The CDR3 consists of 14 residues. Losses at the gene ends were 3 bases for V and 4 bases for J; bases not matched to a gene: 0. The germline V gene has CDR1 KGHSH and CDR2 LQKENI. To note about this clone: Antigen specificity is unknown.

Vbeta (60) and Jbeta (13) primers were used in the PCR. Libraries were prepared by immunoSEQ multiplex PCR; TCRdb keeps only in-frame clonotypes and omits some of them. The repertoire holds roughly 140,000 clones, approximately 72% seen once, with roughly 2.1% in the top ten. Findings and caveats of the study: Researchers reported in a later analysis that a missense DCLRE1C variant was tied to TCR beta V- and J-gene trimming. Most subjects had HLA-A and HLA-B alleles reportedly predicted accurately by TCR beta sequences. Cytomegalovirus-associated status was assigned to around 160 TCR beta chains.

Sequencing was done on a sample of PBMCs. The chain recombines TRBV18 with TRBJ1-5; 10 bases map to TRBD1. This sequence was found in a man aged 40-49 years in good health and CMV-seronegative. The CDR3, as DNA: TGTGCCAGCTCACCGGACAGGGGGAATCAGCCCCAGCATTTT. Translated, it gives CASSPDRGNQPQHF.